Below, 24 T cell receptor beta chains from the same sample are listed, as sequenced in a study of a mutant IDH1 vaccine in newly diagnosed glioma. Time point reported: week 5, during vaccination. Vaccination comprised doses that each held 300 ug of mutant IDH1 20-mer peptide, plus topical imiquimod. Which antigens these TCRs recognize remains unknown. The protocol was immunoSEQ multiplex PCR, while the TCRdb copy is restricted to in-frame clones and leaves out a portion. The sample lists 35,000 to 45,000 clones, roughly nine tenths occurring once. Sequenced material: PBMCs, taken from a glioma patient whose treatment included an IDH1 peptide vaccine. The receptor set was obtained from a man aged 45-65 years with glioma.

This chain uses TRBV7-2 with TRBJ1-3, with TRBD1 as a possible D gene (5 bases). This CDR3 region has 16 residues. The V gene's germline CDR1 is SGHTA and CDR2 FQGNSA. Trimming removed 7 bases from V and 0 bases from J, with 16 bases in between. The CDR3 DNA sequence: TGTGCCAGCACCATGGCGGGCAGGGCCTCTGGAAACACCATATATTTT. It codes for CASTMAGRASGNTIYF.

The chain joins TRBV5-1 to TRBJ2-7; D remains ambiguous. Looked up from germline, CDR1 is SGHRS and CDR2 is YFSETQ. CDR3 length: 12 residues. With 0 bases removed from V and 7 bases from J, the gap between germline ends came to 8 bases. This CDR3 is CASSLGEGEQYF. The CDR3 bases are TGCGCCAGCAGCTTGGGGGAAGGGGAGCAGTACTTC. The full variable domain, rest sourced from reference TRBV5-1 and TRBJ2-7, is KAGVTQTPRYLIKTRGQQVTLSCSPISGHRSVSWYQQTPGQGLQFLFEYFSETQRNKGNFPGRFSGRQFSNSRSEMNVSTLELGDSALYLCASSLGEGEQYFGPGTRLTVT.

The chain has TRBV11-2 and TRBJ2-7; D might be TRBD2 (6 bases). Trimming removed 5 bases at V and 1 base at J, with 15 bases between. The CDR3 covers 15 residues. Germline values: CDR1 SGHAT, CDR2 FQNNGV. The CDR3 here is CASSPGGSFSYEQYF. Written as DNA, the CDR3 is TGTGCCAGCAGCCCCGGGGGTAGCTTTTCCTACGAGCAGTACTTC. The full variable domain, in which reference TRBV11-2 and TRBJ2-7 provide the parts outside the CDR3, is EAGVAQSPRYKIIEKRQSVAFWCNPISGHATLYWYQQILGQGPKLLIQFQNNGVVDDSQLPKDRFSAERLKGVDSTLKIQPAKLEDSAVYLCASSPGGSFSYEQYFGPGTRLTVT.

V and J are TRBV19 and TRBJ1-2, with D hard to call. The CDR3 contains 14 residues. Germline-derived CDR1 and CDR2 are LNHDA and SQIVND (reference sequence). V gave up 6 bases and J gave up 0 bases, with 11 bases separating them. The CDR3: CASRRDSSNYGYTF. As DNA, the CDR3 is TGTGCCAGTAGAAGAGACTCTTCTAACTATGGCTACACCTTC.

This chain connects TRBV27 to TRBJ1-2; D gene uncertain. Germline V gene sequence: CDR1 MNHEY, CDR2 SMNVEV (reference sequence). The CDR3 contains 14 residues. Trimming pared 3 bases from V and 4 bases from J, leaving 12 bases between. CDR3 sequence: CASSFGSGSYGYTF. In nucleotides, the CDR3 is TGTGCCAGCAGTTTTGGGTCGGGTTCCTATGGCTACACCTTC.

The J gene is TRBJ1-1, the V gene TRBV7-9; possible D gene TRBD1, 6 bases. V dropped 6 bases and J dropped 3 bases, with 11 bases sitting between them. Germline V lookup: CDR1 SEHNR, CDR2 FQNEAQ (reference sequence). The CDR3 extends over 13 amino acids. CDR3 residues: CASSNRGDTEAFF. In DNA, the CDR3 is TGTGCCAGCAGTAATAGGGGGGACACTGAAGCTTTCTTT.

The rearrangement uses TRBV4-2 and TRBJ1-6; D is unresolved. Trimming pared 1 base from V and 5 bases from J, leaving 6 bases between. The CDR3 runs 14 residues. CDR1 LGHNA and CDR2 YNFKEQ come from the germline V gene. CDR3 nucleotide sequence: TGTGCCAGCAGCCAAGTTGCGAATAATTCACCCCTCCACTTT. It codes for CASSQVANNSPLHF.

The rearrangement links TRBV7-2 to TRBJ1-5, with D unresolved. V lost 5 bases to trimming and J lost 3 bases, with 14 bases between them. This CDR3 has 15 residues. Germline CDR1 and CDR2: SGHTA and FQGNSA. CDR3 bases: TGTGCCAGCAGCCCTTCCTTCGGTCCCAATCAGCCCCAGCATTTT. As protein: CASSPSFGPNQPQHF.

This rearrangement joins TRBV7-8 to TRBJ2-3; 7 positions match TRBD1. Germline CDR1 SGHVS, CDR2 FQNEAQ. V dropped 5 bases and J dropped 6; count of bases not matched to a gene: 2. This CDR3 has 12 amino acids. The CDR3 loop reads CASSPGQDTQYF. The CDR3 nucleotides read TGTGCCAGCAGCCCGGGACAGGATACGCAGTATTTT.

The V and J genes are TRBV7-2 and TRBJ2-7; 7 bases match TRBD2. The CDR3 is 14 residues long. The ends lost 1 base at V and 4 bases at J; junction bases unmatched: 4. The germline gives CDR1 SGHTA, CDR2 FQGNSA. The CDR3 DNA sequence: TGTGCCAGCAGCTTAGAACTAGCGAATTACGAGCAGTACTTC. Its protein is CASSLELANYEQYF.

The chain combines TRBV7-2 with TRBJ1-2; 7 bases line up with TRBD1. In germline, CDR1 is SGHTA, CDR2 FQGNSA. The length of the CDR3 is 14 residues. The V segment lost 1 base and the J segment 3 bases; nucleotides outside the gene matches: 2. CDR3 region: CASSLDTGDYGYTF. CDR3 DNA: TGTGCCAGCAGCTTAGACACAGGGGACTATGGCTACACCTTC.

This chain uses TRBV4-3 with TRBJ2-7; a possible D gene is TRBD1 (6 bases). Trimming pared 3 bases from V and 1 base from J, leaving 13 bases between. The CDR3 contains 15 residues. Germline-derived CDR1 and CDR2 are LGHNA and YSLEER. This CDR3 is CASSQRAGESYEQYF. The CDR3 DNA reads as TGCGCCAGCAGCCAGAGGGCAGGGGAATCCTACGAGCAGTACTTC.

The chain links TRBV30 to TRBJ1-5; 11 nucleotides agree with TRBD1. CDR3 size: 16 residues. The V and J ends lost 1 base and 3 bases, in that order; junction bases with no gene match: 5. CDR1 GTSNPN and CDR2 SVGIG come from the germline V gene (reference sequence). The CDR3 reads CAWSGLGQGANQPQHF. The CDR3, as DNA: TGTGCCTGGAGTGGATTAGGACAGGGGGCCAATCAGCCCCAGCATTTT.

The CDR3 protein is CASSLIPEGYTF. The CDR3 DNA is TGTGCCAGCAGCCTTATTCCTGAAGGCTACACCTTC. The rearrangement links TRBV27 to TRBJ1-2; D gene unclear. The CDR3 consists of 12 residues. Trimming removed 6 bases from V and 8 bases from J, with 13 bases in between. The germline gives CDR1 MNHEY, CDR2 SMNVEV (reference sequence).

This chain joins TRBV6-5 and TRBJ2-7; D perhaps matches TRBD2 (7 bases). Trimming shortened V by 5 bases and J by 2 bases, and 16 bases separated the two germline ends. CDR1 is MNHEY and CDR2 is SVGAGI in the germline V gene. The CDR3 spans 15 residues. CDR3 in amino acids: CASSKGGAGPYEQYF. CDR3 in DNA: TGTGCCAGCAGTAAAGGGGGGGCCGGACCCTACGAGCAGTACTTC.

The V call is TRBV6-5, the J call TRBJ2-7, with D tentatively TRBD2 (6 bases). This CDR3 is 16 amino acids long. The V and J ends lost 1 base and 4 bases respectively, with 17 bases between them. CDR1 and CDR2 from the germline V gene are MNHEY and SVGAGI. The CDR3 sequence: CASSYFPWGDEYEQYF. Written as DNA, the CDR3 is TGTGCCAGCAGTTACTTTCCATGGGGGGACGAATACGAGCAGTACTTC.

This clone has only a few counts. V usage is TRBV28 and J usage is TRBJ2-7; 8 nucleotides agree with TRBD1. CDR3 length: 15 amino acids. CDR1 MDHEN and CDR2 SYDVKM come from the germline V gene. V lost 2 bases, J lost 9 bases, and 12 bases stayed unmatched. CDR3 bases: TGTGCCAGCAGTTTAAGTAGGGACAGGCTAAAGGCGCAGTACTTC. Its translation: CASSLSRDRLKAQYF.

The CDR3 DNA sequence: TGTGCCTGGAGGAAGGGTGGCTACACCTTC. Its translation: CAWRKGGYTF. This chain uses TRBV30 with TRBJ1-2; D gene unclear. V lost 3 bases and J lost 7, with 6 bases in between. The CDR3 is 10 amino acids. CDR1 is GTSNPN and CDR2 is SVGIG in the germline V gene (reference sequence).

The chain joins TRBV25-1 to TRBJ2-1, with 7 positions matching TRBD2. V dropped 0 bases and J dropped 15; count of bases not matched to a gene: 5. Germline CDR1 reads MGHDK; CDR2 reads SYGVNS. This CDR3 comprises 12 residues. CDR3 bases: TGTGCCAGCAGTGAATACCGACTAGCCTCGTTCTTC. Amino acid sequence: CASSEYRLASFF.

This chain joins TRBV9 and TRBJ1-3; D ambiguous. The CDR3 spans 15 residues. V was clipped by 6 bases and J by 3 bases, with 16 bases between them. Germline V lookup: CDR1 SGDLS, CDR2 YYNGEE. The CDR3 sequence is CASTLGAGSGNTIYF. The CDR3 coding sequence is TGTGCCAGCACCCTAGGCGCGGGGAGTGGAAACACCATATATTTT.

The chain carries TRBV19 and TRBJ2-7; D gene unclear. V lost 7 bases and J 4 bases, leaving 11 bases between the germline ends. In germline, CDR1 is LNHDA, CDR2 SQIVND (reference sequence). The CDR3 covers 12 residues. DNA for the CDR3: TGTGCCAGTAATGACGGAAGATACGAGCAGTACTTC. It yields the protein CASNDGRYEQYF.

The rearrangement joins TRBV10-3 to TRBJ1-4; TRBD1 aligns across 9 bases. CDR1 and CDR2 from the germline V gene are ENHRY and SYGVKD. Trimming removed 6 bases from V and 8 bases from J; junction bases left unmatched: 4. This CDR3 comprises 13 residues. The CDR3 DNA is TGTGCCATCAGGGGACAGGGCAACGAAAAACTGTTTTTT. This translates into CAIRGQGNEKLFF.

V usage is TRBV7-2 and J usage is TRBJ2-7, with unresolved D. Trimming cost V 1 base and J 4 bases, with 8 bases left between them. The CDR3 contains 13 residues. CDR1 is SGHTA, CDR2 FQGNSA, per germline. The CDR3 bases are TGTGCCAGCAGCTTAGAGGCCGGGTACGAGCAGTACTTC. This sequence encodes CASSLEAGYEQYF.

J is TRBJ2-3 and V is TRBV5-1, with a possible D match to TRBD1 (6 bases). This CDR3 is built from 13 residues. The germline CDR1 and CDR2 sequences are SGHRS and YFSETQ. Trimming took off 3 bases at V and 5 bases at J, with 10 bases between the two ends. In nucleotides, the CDR3 is TGCGCCAGCAGCTGGAACAGGGTAGATACGCAGTATTTT. Its protein product is CASSWNRVDTQYF. The entire variable domain, with the rest obtained from reference TRBV5-1 and TRBJ2-3, is as follows: KAGVTQTPRYLIKTRGQQVTLSCSPISGHRSVSWYQQTPGQGLQFLFEYFSETQRNKGNFPGRFSGRQFSNSRSEMNVSTLELGDSALYLCASSWNRVDTQYFGPGTRLTVL.